The present TCR beta chain was sequenced within a study of blood T cell repertoires in COVID-19. Study-level information: PBMCs, B-cell-depleted T cells, or T cells provided the cDNA or gDNA that made up the material.

The junction had 13 bases not matched to a gene; V was cut back by 3 bases and J by 7 bases. The CDR3 sequence is 15 residues long. Germline V gene sequence: CDR1 SGDLS, CDR2 YYNGEE. TCRdb's table, derived via immunoSEQ multiplex PCR, lists solely in-frame clones and lacks some. Counted here are 250,000 to 350,000 clones, 80% to 90% occurring once; the ten biggest clones make up around 4.5%. The age range of participants was 18 to 89 years, with residence in about 25 US areas. The receptor was derived from a woman in her twenties or thirties who had recovered from COVID-19. This chain uses TRBV9 with TRBJ2-7; 7 bases map to TRBD2. Sequencing was performed on PBMCs or T cells enriched from blood (not recorded which). The CDR3 DNA is TGTGCCAGCAGCGAGAGGGAGGGCCTAAAAGGTGAGCAGTACTTC. Translated: CASSEREGLKGEQYF.